The 28 T cell receptor beta chains reported below all come from one sample, sequenced in a study of blood T cell repertoires in COVID-19. Some clones are missing from TCRdb's copy, which holds only in-frame ones; the method was immunoSEQ multiplex PCR. The data hold approximately 300,000 clones, with about 89% observed a single time. The specimen sequenced was PBMCs or T cells enriched from blood (not recorded which). The receptors stem from a man aged 60-69 years who had recovered from COVID-19.

The CDR3: CASSPVAGGSYNEQFF. CDR3 DNA: TGCGCCAGCAGCCCGGTCGCGGGAGGATCCTACAATGAGCAGTTCTTC. This chain uses TRBV5-1 with TRBJ2-1, with 8 nucleotides matching TRBD2. CDR3 length: 16 residues. V shed 4 bases, J shed 1 base, and the junction held 7 bases outside the gene matches. Per the germline V gene, CDR1 is SGHRS and CDR2 is YFSETQ.

This chain's CDR3 is CASSEAGGQPEAFF. CDR3 DNA: TGTGCCAGCAGTGAGGCAGGGGGGCAACCTGAAGCTTTCTTT. The V call is TRBV6-1, the J call TRBJ1-1; TRBD1 agrees at 7 bases. V gave up 3 bases and J gave up 6 bases; unmatched junction bases: 7. In germline, CDR1 is MNHNS, CDR2 SASEGT. The CDR3 has 14 amino acids.

In the case of this clone: This CDR3 is also generated by other DNA sequences in the sample. This chain connects TRBV3-1 (or the pseudogene TRBV3-2) to TRBJ2-3; D uncertain. The CDR3 has 13 residues. V lost 3 bases and J lost 4, with 8 bases in between. Germline CDR1 reads LGHDT; CDR2 reads YNNKEL (reference sequence). This chain's CDR3 is CASSQRGPDTQYF. Here the CDR3 DNA reads TGTGCCAGCAGCCAGAGAGGCCCAGATACGCAGTATTTT.

V usage is TRBV21-1 and J usage is TRBJ2-1; no DNA check was done on the table's D call, TRBD1. TRBV21-1 is flagged as a pseudogene. This CDR3 is built from 17 residues. The CDR3 is CASSPLEGAHTVIEQFF. The CDR3, as DNA: TGTGCCAGCAGCCCCTTGGAGGGGGCCCACACAGTGATTGAGCAGTTCTTC.

The chain recombines TRBV2 with TRBJ2-5; 8 bases agree with TRBD2. Germline V gene lookup returns CDR1 SNHLY and CDR2 FYNNEI. V was pared by 4 bases and J by 2 bases, with 3 bases of the junction left unmatched. The CDR3 consists of 14 residues. DNA for the CDR3: TGTGCCAGCAGTGGTAGCGGGATACAAGAGACCCAGTACTTC. Residues: CASSGSGIQETQYF.

CDR3 protein: CASSRWEPQYF. As DNA, the CDR3 is TGTGCCAGCAGCCGATGGGAGCCGCAGTATTTT. The gene calls are TRBV5-6 and TRBJ2-3; possible D gene TRBD2, 5 bases. The ends were cut back, 4 bases at V and 10 bases at J, with 10 bases in the middle. CDR1 SGHDT and CDR2 YYEEEE come from the germline V gene. The CDR3 is 11 residues long.

The chain uses TRBV7-6 and TRBJ1-4, with D unclear. Trimming took 0 bases from V and 3 from J, leaving 5 bases between them. CDR1 is SGHVS and CDR2 is FNYEAQ in the germline V gene. The CDR3 runs 14 residues. The CDR3 reads CASSLAGANEKLFF. The DNA for the CDR3 is TGTGCCAGCAGCTTAGCCGGGGCTAATGAAAAACTGTTTTTT.

The chain couples TRBV27 to TRBJ1-6; TRBD1 matches 8 bases. Germline-derived CDR1 and CDR2 are MNHEY and SMNVEV (reference sequence). V dropped 3 bases and J dropped 16; count of bases not matched to a gene: 14. The CDR3 contains 15 residues. The CDR3 coding sequence is TGTGCCAGCAGTTTCCGGGGACAGGACCTATACCTTCTCCACTTT. It yields the protein CASSFRGQDLYLLHF.

CDR3 loop: CASSLLGAADGYTF. The CDR3 region has the DNA TGCGCCAGCAGCTTGCTGGGGGCGGCGGATGGCTACACCTTC. V and J are TRBV5-1 and TRBJ1-2, with D tentatively TRBD1 (6 bases). V lost 1 base and J lost 6, with 13 bases in between. The CDR3 is 14 amino acids. CDR1 is SGHRS and CDR2 is YFSETQ in the germline V gene.

The chain employs TRBV30 and TRBJ1-6; 8 bases fit TRBD1. The length of the CDR3 is 16 residues. From germline, CDR1 is GTSNPN and CDR2 SVGIG (reference sequence). The V gene end was trimmed by 5 bases and the J gene end by 10 bases; junction bases not matched to a gene: 16. The CDR3: CAWSWGRGRSGSPLHF. The DNA for the CDR3 is TGTGCCTGGTCCTGGGGCAGGGGGCGGAGTGGATCACCCCTCCACTTT.

This rearrangement joins TRBV27 to TRBJ1-1; unclear D gene. The ends were cut back, 2 bases at V and 2 bases at J, with 9 bases in the middle. The CDR3 is made up of 14 amino acids. Germline CDR1 reads MNHEY; CDR2 reads SMNVEV (reference sequence). CDR3 in amino acids: CASSLIVTNTEAFF. CDR3 coding DNA: TGTGCCAGCAGTTTAATAGTAACCAACACTGAAGCTTTCTTT.

CDR3 coding DNA: TGTGCCAGCAGTGCGACAGGGGCGCGGGAGACCCAGTACTTC. Protein product: CASSATGARETQYF. The chain has TRBV25-1 and TRBJ2-5, with 8 bases matching TRBD1. The CDR3 runs 14 residues. Germline V lookup: CDR1 MGHDK, CDR2 SYGVNS. J lost 5 bases, V lost 4 bases, and 6 bases had no gene match.

V usage is TRBV4-1 and J usage is TRBJ1-2, with 8 bases identical to TRBD1. V shed 1 base, J shed 4 bases, and the junction held 8 bases outside the gene matches. Germline CDR1 is MGHRA and CDR2 is YSYEKL. There are 16 residues in the CDR3. CDR3 sequence: CASSQGDNRGGYGYTF. The CDR3, as DNA: TGCGCCAGCAGCCAAGGAGACAACAGGGGGGGCTATGGCTACACCTTC.

The chain is built from TRBV5-1 and TRBJ2-7; D unclear. Trimming stripped 0 bases from V and 0 bases from J, with 13 bases between. The CDR3 is 16 amino acids. In germline, CDR1 is SGHRS, CDR2 YFSETQ. CDR3 coding DNA: TGCGCCAGCAGCTTGGTACGCGGCGATAGCTCCTACGAGCAGTACTTC. It is translated as CASSLVRGDSSYEQYF.

The rearrangement links TRBV7-3 to TRBJ1-6; 8 positions agree with TRBD1. The germline V gene encodes CDR1 SGHTA and CDR2 FQGTGA. There are 16 residues in the CDR3. Losses at the gene ends were 0 bases for V and 8 bases for J; bases not matched to a gene: 6. The CDR3 nucleotides read TGTGCCAGCAGCTTAACTGCCAGGGGGCCCGATTCACCCCTCCACTTT. It specifies CASSLTARGPDSPLHF.

This sequence joins TRBV30 and TRBJ2-7, with TRBD2 identical over 8 bases. V shed 4 bases and J 4 bases; nucleotides not matched to a gene: 0. The CDR3 is 11 amino acids. Germline loops: CDR1 GTSNPN, CDR2 SVGIG (reference sequence). DNA for the CDR3: TGTGCCTGGACTAGCGGGTACGAGCAGTACTTC. Its translation: CAWTSGYEQYF.

The chain couples TRBV7-2 to TRBJ1-1, with D possibly being TRBD1 (6 bases). Germline CDR1 and CDR2: SGHTA and FQGNSA. The CDR3 has 15 residues. Trimming pared 1 base from V and 5 bases from J, leaving 14 bases between. The CDR3 coding sequence is TGTGCCAGCAGCTTAGACCTCACAGGGCGGACTGAAGCTTTCTTT. This sequence encodes CASSLDLTGRTEAFF.

V and J are TRBV12-5 and TRBJ2-1; TRBD1 matches 7 bases. Germline V CDR1 and CDR2: LGHNT, FRNRAP. The CDR3 runs to 16 residues. V dropped 4 bases and J dropped 0; count of bases not matched to a gene: 6. The CDR3 DNA follows: TGTGCTAGTGGTTCCAACAGGGGCAGCTCCTACAATGAGCAGTTCTTC. Translated: CASGSNRGSSYNEQFF.

The chain recombines TRBV5-1 with TRBJ2-3; TRBD2 matches at 9 bases. The CDR3 is 16 amino acids. V was pared by 4 bases and J by 2 bases, with 8 bases of the junction left unmatched. Germline CDR1 and CDR2: SGHRS and YFSETQ. CDR3 region: CASSGGTSSLTDTQYF. Here the CDR3 DNA reads TGCGCCAGCAGCGGTGGGACTAGCAGCCTCACAGATACGCAGTATTTT.

The chain recombines TRBV9 with TRBJ2-3; tentatively, D is TRBD2 (5 bases). The CDR3 totals 15 residues. From germline, CDR1 is SGDLS and CDR2 YYNGEE. Deletions cut 4 bases from V and 0 bases from J, with 12 bases between. The CDR3 reads CASSFSDISTDTQYF. The CDR3 DNA follows: TGTGCCAGCAGCTTTAGCGACATTAGCACAGATACGCAGTATTTT.

V usage is TRBV2 and J usage is TRBJ1-2; D is possibly TRBD1 (5 bases). Germline CDR1 SNHLY, CDR2 FYNNEI. This CDR3 is built from 14 residues. Trimming took off 6 bases at V and 4 bases at J, with 15 bases between the two ends. As DNA, the CDR3 is TGTGCCAGCAGCCAGGGAGGGGCCTTCTATGGCTACACCTTC. It yields the protein CASSQGGAFYGYTF.

Comment on this clone: Other DNA sequences from this sample encode an identical CDR3 as well. The chain is built from TRBV4-1 and TRBJ1-1; TRBD1 matches at 10 bases. This CDR3 region has 15 residues. In germline, CDR1 is MGHRA, CDR2 YSYEKL. J gave up 5 bases and V 1 base, and 4 bases lay outside the gene matches. In DNA form, the CDR3 reads TGCGCCAGCAGCCAAGGACAGGGGGCTTATACTGAAGCTTTCTTT. Encoded protein: CASSQGQGAYTEAFF.

The chain employs TRBV9 and TRBJ2-1; 7 nucleotides line up with TRBD1. Trimming took 0 bases from V and 10 from J; bases not matched to a gene: 16. This CDR3 has 17 amino acids. Germline lookup yields CDR1 SGDLS and CDR2 YYNGEE. The chain's CDR3 is CASSVEVRSRDRAEQFF. The CDR3 DNA reads as TGTGCCAGCAGCGTAGAGGTTCGTTCCCGTGACAGGGCAGAGCAGTTCTTC.

The rearrangement links TRBV21-1 to TRBJ2-4; TRBD1 reflects the table's D call only, with no check against the DNA. TRBV21-1 is annotated as a pseudogene. CDR3 length: 16 amino acids. The CDR3 nucleotides are TGTGACACCCGGGACAGGGGGCGCGCGGTCAAAAACATTCAGTACTTC. Its protein product is CDTRDRGRAVKNIQYF.

The CDR3 protein is CASSFWPGQVNTEAFF. The CDR3 DNA reads as TGTGCCAGCAGCTTTTGGCCGGGACAAGTGAACACTGAAGCTTTCTTT. The chain combines TRBV5-4 with TRBJ1-1; D might be TRBD1 (6 bases). V lost 2 bases, J lost 0 bases, and 14 bases lay in between. Per germline, CDR1 SGHNT and CDR2 YYREEE (reference sequence). The CDR3 consists of 16 residues.

The chain joins TRBV5-1 to TRBJ2-5, with 12 bases identical to TRBD1. The CDR3 covers 16 residues. The ends lost 0 bases at V and 4 bases at J; junction bases unmatched: 4. Germline CDR1 reads SGHRS; CDR2 reads YFSETQ. Here the CDR3 DNA reads TGCGCCAGCAGCTTGGCCGGGACAGGGGGCTTAGAGACCCAGTACTTC. Amino acid sequence: CASSLAGTGGLETQYF.

The chain carries TRBV28 and TRBJ2-7; D possibly corresponds to TRBD1 (6 bases). Trimming shortened V by 9 bases and J by 4 bases, and 10 bases separated the two germline ends. CDR3 length equals 11 residues. Germline CDR1 MDHEN, CDR2 SYDVKM. Here the CDR3 reads CASLQGYEQYF. In DNA form, the CDR3 reads TGTGCCAGTCTACAGGGTTACGAGCAGTACTTC.

The rearrangement links TRBV9 to TRBJ2-3; a possible D gene is TRBD2 (5 bases). V shed 0 bases and J shed 0 bases, with 8 bases lying between them. The CDR3 covers 15 residues. From germline, CDR1 is SGDLS and CDR2 YYNGEE. CDR3: CASSVGRQSTDTQYF. CDR3 nucleotides: TGTGCCAGCAGCGTAGGGAGGCAGAGCACAGATACGCAGTATTTT.